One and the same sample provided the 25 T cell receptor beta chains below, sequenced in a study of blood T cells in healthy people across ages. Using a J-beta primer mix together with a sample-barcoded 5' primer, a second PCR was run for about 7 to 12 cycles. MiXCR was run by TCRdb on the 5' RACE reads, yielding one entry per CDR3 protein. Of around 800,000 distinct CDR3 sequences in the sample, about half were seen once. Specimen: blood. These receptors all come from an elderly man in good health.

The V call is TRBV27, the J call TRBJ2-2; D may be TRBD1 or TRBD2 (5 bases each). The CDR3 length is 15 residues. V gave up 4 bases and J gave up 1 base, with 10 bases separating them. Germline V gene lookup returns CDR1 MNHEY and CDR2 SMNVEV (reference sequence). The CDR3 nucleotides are TGTGCCAGCAGTTCCGGGACCCGGAACACCGGGGAGCTGTTTTTT. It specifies CASSSGTRNTGELFF.

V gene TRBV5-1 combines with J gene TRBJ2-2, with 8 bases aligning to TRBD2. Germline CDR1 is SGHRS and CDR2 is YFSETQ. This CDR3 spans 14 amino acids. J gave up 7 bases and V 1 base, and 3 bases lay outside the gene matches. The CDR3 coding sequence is TGCGCCAGCAGCTTGAGCGGGAGTATCGGGGAGCTGTTTTTT. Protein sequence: CASSLSGSIGELFF.

CDR3 coding DNA: TGCGCCAGCAGTGCCCATAGCGGGAGTTCCTACAATGAGCAGTACTTC. As protein: CASSAHSGSSYNEQYF. The chain joins TRBV10-1 to TRBJ2-7; the match to TRBD2 covers 9 bases. Per germline, CDR1 WNHNN and CDR2 SYGVQD (reference sequence). Trimming removed 4 bases from V and 7 bases from J; junction bases left unmatched: 14. The CDR3 totals 16 residues.

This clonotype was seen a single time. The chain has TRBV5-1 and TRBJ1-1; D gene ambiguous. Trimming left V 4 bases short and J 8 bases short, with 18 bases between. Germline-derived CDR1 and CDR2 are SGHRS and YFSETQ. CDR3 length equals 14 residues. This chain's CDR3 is CASSVRSRRNEAFF. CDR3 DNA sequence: TGCGCCAGCAGCGTGAGGTCGAGGAGAAACGAAGCTTTCTTT.

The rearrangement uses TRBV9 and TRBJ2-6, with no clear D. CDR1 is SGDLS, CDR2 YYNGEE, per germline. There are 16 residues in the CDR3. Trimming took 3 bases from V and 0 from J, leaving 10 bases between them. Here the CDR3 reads CASSGYGASGANVLTF. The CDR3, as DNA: TGTGCCAGCAGCGGCTATGGAGCCTCTGGGGCCAACGTCCTGACTTTC.

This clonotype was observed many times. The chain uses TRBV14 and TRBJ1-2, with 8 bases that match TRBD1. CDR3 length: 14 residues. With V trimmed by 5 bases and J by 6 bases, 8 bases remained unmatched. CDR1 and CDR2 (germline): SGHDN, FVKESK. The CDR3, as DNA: TGTGCCAGCAGCTTGAGTCAGGGGGCGGATGGCTACACCTTC. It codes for CASSLSQGADGYTF.

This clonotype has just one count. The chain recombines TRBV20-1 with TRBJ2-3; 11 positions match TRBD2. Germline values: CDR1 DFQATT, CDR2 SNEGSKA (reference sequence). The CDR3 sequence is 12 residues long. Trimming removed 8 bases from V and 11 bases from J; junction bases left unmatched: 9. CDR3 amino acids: CSHSGGALMQYF. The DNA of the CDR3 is TGCAGTCATAGCGGGGGGGCTTTGATGCAGTATTTT.

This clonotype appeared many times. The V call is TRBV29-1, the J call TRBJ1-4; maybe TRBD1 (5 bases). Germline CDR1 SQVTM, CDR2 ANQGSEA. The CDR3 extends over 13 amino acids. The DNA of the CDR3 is TGCTCCGTCGGCAGGGCAACTAATGAAAAACTGTTTTTT. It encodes CSVGRATNEKLFF.

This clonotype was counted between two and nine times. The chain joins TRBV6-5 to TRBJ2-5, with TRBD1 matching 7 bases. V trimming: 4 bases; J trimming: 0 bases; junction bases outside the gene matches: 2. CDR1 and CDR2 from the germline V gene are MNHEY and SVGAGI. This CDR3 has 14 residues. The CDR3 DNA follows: TGTGCCAGCAGTTTTGGACAGGACCAAGAGACCCAGTACTTC. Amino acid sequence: CASSFGQDQETQYF.

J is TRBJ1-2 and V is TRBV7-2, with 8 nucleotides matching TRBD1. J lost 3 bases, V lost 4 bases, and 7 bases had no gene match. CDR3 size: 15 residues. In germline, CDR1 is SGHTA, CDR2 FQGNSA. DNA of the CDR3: TGTGCCAGCAGCTCCGTAGGACAGGGTGACTATGGCTACACCTTC. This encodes CASSSVGQGDYGYTF.

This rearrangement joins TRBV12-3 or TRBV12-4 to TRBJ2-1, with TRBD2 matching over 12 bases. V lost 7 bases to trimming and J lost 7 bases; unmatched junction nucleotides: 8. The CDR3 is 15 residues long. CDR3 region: CASNNLAGGMNEQFF. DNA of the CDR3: TGTGCCAGCAATAATCTAGCGGGAGGGATGAATGAGCAGTTCTTC.

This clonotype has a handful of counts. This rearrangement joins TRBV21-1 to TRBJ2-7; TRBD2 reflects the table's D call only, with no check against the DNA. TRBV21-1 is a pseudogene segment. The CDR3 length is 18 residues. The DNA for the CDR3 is TGTGCCAGCAGCAGTCCTCTAGGGGGAGGGACGCAGACCTACGAGCAGTACTTC. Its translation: CASSSPLGGGTQTYEQYF.

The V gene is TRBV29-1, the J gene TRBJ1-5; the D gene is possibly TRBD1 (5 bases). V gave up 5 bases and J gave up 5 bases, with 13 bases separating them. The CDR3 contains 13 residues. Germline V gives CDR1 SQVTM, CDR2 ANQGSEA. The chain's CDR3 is CSVSAGGYQPQHF. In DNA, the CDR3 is TGCAGCGTTTCTGCTGGGGGGTATCAGCCCCAGCATTTT. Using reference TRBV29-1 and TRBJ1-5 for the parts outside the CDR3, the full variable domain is SAVISQKPSRDICQRGTSLTIQCQVDSQVTMMFWYRQQPGQSLTLIATANQGSEATYESGFVIDKFPISRPNLTFSTLTVSNMSPEDSSIYLCSVSAGGYQPQHFGDGTRLSIL.

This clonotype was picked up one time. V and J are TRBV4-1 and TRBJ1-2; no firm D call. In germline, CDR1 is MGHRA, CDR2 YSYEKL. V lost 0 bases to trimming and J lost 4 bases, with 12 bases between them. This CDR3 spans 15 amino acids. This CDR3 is CASSQESPAAYGYTF. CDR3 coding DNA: TGCGCCAGCAGCCAAGAAAGTCCGGCGGCCTATGGCTACACCTTC.

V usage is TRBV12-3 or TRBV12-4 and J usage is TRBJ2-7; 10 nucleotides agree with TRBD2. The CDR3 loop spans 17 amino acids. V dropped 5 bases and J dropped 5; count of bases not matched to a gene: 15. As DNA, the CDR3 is TGTGCCAGCAGTCCCCGCTTTGCTAGCGGGAGAGTCAACGAGCAGTACTTC. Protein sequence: CASSPRFASGRVNEQYF.

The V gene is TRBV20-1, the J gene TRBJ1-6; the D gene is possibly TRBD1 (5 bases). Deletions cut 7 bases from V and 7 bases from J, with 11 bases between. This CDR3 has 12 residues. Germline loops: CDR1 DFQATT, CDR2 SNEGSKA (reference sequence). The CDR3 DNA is TGCAGTGTGGGCAGGGCCAATTCACCCCTCCACTTT. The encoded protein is CSVGRANSPLHF.

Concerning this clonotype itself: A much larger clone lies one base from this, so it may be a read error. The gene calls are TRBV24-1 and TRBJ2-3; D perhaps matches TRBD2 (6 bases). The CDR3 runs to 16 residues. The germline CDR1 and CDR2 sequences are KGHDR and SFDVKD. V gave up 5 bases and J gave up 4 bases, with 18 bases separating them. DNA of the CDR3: TGTGCCACCAGTGGCTCGACTAGTGGAGGGCCAGATACGCAGTATTTT. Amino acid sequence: CATSGSTSGGPDTQYF.

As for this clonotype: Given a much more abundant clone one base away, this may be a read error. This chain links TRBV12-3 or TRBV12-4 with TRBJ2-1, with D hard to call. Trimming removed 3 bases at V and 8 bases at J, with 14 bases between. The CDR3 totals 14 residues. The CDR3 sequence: CASSFRTLSDEQFF. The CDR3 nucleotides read TGTGCCAGCAGTTTCAGGACGCTGTCGGATGAGCAGTTCTTC.

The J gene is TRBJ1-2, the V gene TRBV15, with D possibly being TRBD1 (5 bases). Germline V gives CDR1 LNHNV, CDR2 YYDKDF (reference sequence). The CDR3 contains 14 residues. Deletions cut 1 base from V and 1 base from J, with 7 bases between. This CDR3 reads CATSRAQGNYGYTF. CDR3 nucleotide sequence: TGTGCCACCAGCAGAGCCCAGGGTAACTATGGCTACACCTTC. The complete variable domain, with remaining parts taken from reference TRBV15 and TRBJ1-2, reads DAMVIQNPRYQVTQFGKPVTLSCSQTLNHNVMYWYQQKSSQAPKLLFHYYDKDFNNEADTPDNFQSRRPNTSFCFLDIRSPGLGDTAMYLCATSRAQGNYGYTFGSGTRLTVV.

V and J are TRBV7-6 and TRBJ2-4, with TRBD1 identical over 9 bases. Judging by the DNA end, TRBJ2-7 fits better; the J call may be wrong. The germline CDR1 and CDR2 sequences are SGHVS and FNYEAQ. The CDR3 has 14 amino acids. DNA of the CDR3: TGTGCCAGCGAAAGAGGACAGGGGATCTACGAGCAGTACTTC. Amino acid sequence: CASERGQGIYEQYF.

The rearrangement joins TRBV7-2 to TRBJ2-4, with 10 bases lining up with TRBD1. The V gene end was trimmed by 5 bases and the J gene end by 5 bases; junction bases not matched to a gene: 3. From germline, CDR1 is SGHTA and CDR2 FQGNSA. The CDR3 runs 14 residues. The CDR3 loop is CASSPTGGENIQYF. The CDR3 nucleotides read TGTGCCAGCAGCCCGACAGGGGGCGAAAACATTCAGTACTTC.

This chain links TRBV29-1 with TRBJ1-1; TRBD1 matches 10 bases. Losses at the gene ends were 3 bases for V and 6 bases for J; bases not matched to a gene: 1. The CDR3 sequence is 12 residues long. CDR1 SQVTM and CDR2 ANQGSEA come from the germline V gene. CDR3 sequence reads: CSVDGTGAEAFF. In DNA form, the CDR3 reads TGCAGCGTTGACGGGACAGGGGCTGAAGCTTTCTTT.

The CDR3 reads CASSYSSRDLRTDTQYF. The CDR3 DNA reads as TGTGCCAGCAGTTACTCCTCCCGGGACTTGAGGACAGATACGCAGTATTTT. V usage is TRBV6-2 or TRBV6-3 and J usage is TRBJ2-3, with D tentatively TRBD2 (6 bases). The CDR3 runs 17 residues. The germline V gene encodes CDR1 MNHEY and CDR2 SVGEGT. V was shortened by 0 bases and J by 3 bases, with 16 bases between the two germline ends.

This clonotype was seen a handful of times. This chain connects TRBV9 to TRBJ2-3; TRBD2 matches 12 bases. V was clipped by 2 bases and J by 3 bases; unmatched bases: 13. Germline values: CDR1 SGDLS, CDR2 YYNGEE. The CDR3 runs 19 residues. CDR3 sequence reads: CASSVFGASGRAETDTQYF. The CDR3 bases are TGTGCCAGCAGCGTCTTTGGGGCTAGCGGGAGGGCCGAGACAGATACGCAGTATTTT.

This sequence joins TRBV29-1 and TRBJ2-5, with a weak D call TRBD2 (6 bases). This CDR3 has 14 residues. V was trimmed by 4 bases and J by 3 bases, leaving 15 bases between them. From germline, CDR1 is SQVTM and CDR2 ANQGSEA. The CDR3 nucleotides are TGCAGCGTTGGGGGGGTAAAGGGCGAAGAGACCCAGTACTTC. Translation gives CSVGGVKGEETQYF.